The entry below gives a single T cell receptor (beta chain) sequence along with its context. Its antigen is undetermined. This sample was taken from a study of radiation and T cells in renal cell carcinoma. Study details: Nephrectomy followed 15 Gy stereotactic body radiation by 4 weeks. Overall study results and limits: Top tumor clonotypes rose in blood 2 weeks post-radiation, then contracted. Pretreatment tumor biopsies were lacking, so baseline clonotypes are unknown.

Time point described: blood 2 weeks post-SBRT. The treatment is: 15 Gy SBRT to primary tumor, nephrectomy 4 weeks later. The J segment lost 5 bases and the V segment lost 5 bases, leaving 18 bases of the junction unmatched. The CDR3 spans 18 residues. Germline lookup yields CDR1 SEHNR and CDR2 FQNEAQ (reference sequence). Profiling relied on immunoSEQ multiplex PCR, and the TCRdb table lists in-frame clones only, not all of them. The sample consists of roughly 150,000 clones, 87% of them appearing once. The material was blood, obtained from a patient whose treatment included radiotherapy and nephrectomy. The origin of this receptor is a woman aged 45-65 years with renal cell carcinoma. The chain combines TRBV7-9 with TRBJ2-5, with 9 positions matching TRBD2. The CDR3 spells CASSLGPRGGGASETQYF. The CDR3 coding sequence is TGTGCCAGCAGCCTCGGTCCGAGGGGCGGGGGGGCATCCGAGACCCAGTACTTC.